These 25 T cell receptor beta chains were all obtained from the same sample, sequenced in a study of regulatory T cells in long-lasting Graves disease. The time point was: persistent/refractory GD, antithyroid drugs over 5 years with positive TRAb. PBMC RNA served as the TCR library source. Building the TCR beta libraries relied on iRepertoire HTBI primers, and CDR3 regions underwent Arm-PCR. TCRdb redid the calling of the multiplex PCR reads with MiXCR, one entry per CDR3 protein. The table has 350,000 to 450,000 distinct CDR3 sequences, less than 25% seen once; the top ten hold less than 25%. The material sequenced was peripheral blood mononuclear cells (PBMCs), taken when the disease was refractory, from a patient treated with antithyroid drugs. These receptors all come from a female donor with Graves disease.

This clonotype appeared a few times. The chain employs TRBV20-1 and TRBJ1-1, with 7 bases that match TRBD1. Germline trimming cut 4 bases from V and 11 bases from J; bases unmatched to any gene: 10. The V gene's germline CDR1 is DFQATT and CDR2 SNEGSKA (reference sequence). This CDR3 is built from 12 residues. The CDR3 nucleotides read TGCAGTGCTATCCGACAGGGAATTCCGGCTTTCTTT. It encodes CSAIRQGIPAFF.

The V call is TRBV15, the J call TRBJ2-7; no clear D. CDR1 LNHNV and CDR2 YYDKDF come from the germline V gene (reference sequence). The CDR3 has 12 residues. Trimming cost V 0 bases and J 6 bases, with 6 bases left between them. The CDR3 protein is CATSRERSEQYF. DNA for the CDR3: TGTGCCACCAGCAGAGAAAGGAGCGAGCAGTACTTC.

This clonotype was detected only a few times. The CDR3 is CSASSGQDNSYEQYF. In DNA form, the CDR3 reads TGCAGTGCTAGTTCGGGACAGGACAACTCCTACGAGCAGTACTTC. The chain carries TRBV20-1 and TRBJ2-7; 8 positions match TRBD1. From germline, CDR1 is DFQATT and CDR2 SNEGSKA (reference sequence). The CDR3 has 15 residues. With V trimmed by 3 bases and J by 0 bases, 7 bases remained unmatched.

Many counts were recorded for this clonotype. CDR3 nucleotide sequence: TGTGCCAGCAGTTACGGGCCGGCCTATCAGCCCCAGCATTTT. It is translated as CASSYGPAYQPQHF. The chain links TRBV27 to TRBJ1-5; D remains unclear. Looked up from germline, CDR1 is MNHEY and CDR2 is SMNVEV (reference sequence). Trimming took 4 bases from V and 5 from J, leaving 12 bases between them. This CDR3 comprises 14 residues.

This sequence joins TRBV7-9 and TRBJ1-2; the D gene is possibly TRBD1 (5 bases). The germline V gene encodes CDR1 SEHNR and CDR2 FQNEAQ (reference sequence). With 5 bases removed from V and 6 bases from J, the gap between germline ends came to 10 bases. CDR3 size: 12 residues. CDR3 amino acids: CASSQGWDGYTF. Written as DNA, the CDR3 is TGTGCCAGCAGCCAGGGCTGGGATGGCTACACCTTC.

This clonotype was recorded a few times. This sequence joins TRBV12-3 or TRBV12-4 and TRBJ2-5; 14 nucleotides match TRBD2. CDR3 length: 15 residues. With V trimmed by 5 bases and J by 6 bases, 5 bases remained unmatched. This CDR3 is CASSRLAGGPKTQYF. The DNA for the CDR3 is TGTGCCAGCAGTAGACTAGCGGGAGGGCCAAAGACCCAGTACTTC.

About this clonotype: The junction departs from the called germline gene at one end, perhaps through a read error. J is TRBJ2-2 and V is TRBV12-3 or TRBV12-4; D is perhaps TRBD2 (6 bases). This CDR3 has 15 residues. CDR3 in DNA: TGTGCCACCCTGGCGGGACCGCCAAACATCGGGGAGCTGTTTTTT. This gives the protein CATLAGPPNIGELFF.

This clonotype was counted a few times. The chain's CDR3 is CSASPSGQRAETQYF. CDR3 bases: TGCAGTGCTAGTCCTAGCGGGCAGCGGGCAGAGACCCAGTACTTC. This chain connects TRBV20-1 to TRBJ2-5, with TRBD2 matching over 8 bases. The CDR3 runs to 15 residues. Germline lookup yields CDR1 DFQATT and CDR2 SNEGSKA (reference sequence). Trimming took 3 bases from V and 4 from J; bases not matched to a gene: 10.

Concerning this clonotype itself: A much larger clonotype is one base distant, so this may be a read error. V gene TRBV11-3 combines with J gene TRBJ2-2; D may be TRBD2 (5 bases). V dropped 5 bases and J dropped 3 bases, with 7 bases sitting between them. The V gene's germline CDR1 is SGHNT and CDR2 YENEEA. The CDR3 contains 13 residues. CDR3 sequence (DNA): TGTGCCAGCAGCCCGGGGTACACCGGGGAGCTGTTTTTT. This encodes CASSPGYTGELFF.

This clonotype was observed many times. The chain joins TRBV27 to TRBJ1-6, with D hard to call. The germline gives CDR1 MNHEY, CDR2 SMNVEV (reference sequence). Deletions cut 5 bases from V and 3 bases from J, with 5 bases between. The CDR3 runs 13 residues. CDR3: CASSPIYNSPLHF. Written as DNA, the CDR3 is TGTGCCAGCAGTCCCATCTATAATTCACCCCTCCACTTT.

This clonotype was picked up many times. V gene TRBV3-1 combines with J gene TRBJ1-1; tentatively, D is TRBD1 (5 bases). The ends were cut back, 8 bases at V and 1 base at J, with 11 bases in the middle. The CDR3 length is 13 residues. CDR1 is LGHDT and CDR2 is YNNKEL in the germline V gene (reference sequence). The CDR3 here is CASSQTGNTEAFF. DNA of the CDR3: TGTGCCAGCTCTCAAACAGGGAACACTGAAGCTTTCTTT.

This clonotype was detected ten times or more. The gene calls are TRBV2 and TRBJ2-2; D gene unclear. Looked up from germline, CDR1 is SNHLY and CDR2 is FYNNEI. The germline V and J ends were trimmed by 6 bases and 7 bases, with 18 bases remaining between them. The CDR3 is 15 amino acids. Written as DNA, the CDR3 is TGTGCCAGCAGGGCGTCGTCGCTGGGCAGCGGGGAGCTGTTTTTT. Translating it yields CASRASSLGSGELFF.

Ten or more counts support this clonotype. The V gene is TRBV29-1, the J gene TRBJ2-7, with 8 bases fitting TRBD1. The germline V gene has CDR1 SQVTM and CDR2 ANQGSEA. Trimming took 3 bases from V and 3 from J; bases not matched to a gene: 7. The CDR3 has 14 residues. The CDR3 protein is CSVEGQGASYEQYF. CDR3 DNA sequence: TGCAGCGTTGAGGGGCAGGGGGCGAGCTACGAGCAGTACTTC.

This clonotype was detected ten times or more. CDR3 region: CASRRGAGTEAFF. DNA of the CDR3: TGTGCCAGCAGGAGGGGGGCAGGCACTGAAGCTTTCTTT. The chain employs TRBV12-3 or TRBV12-4 and TRBJ1-1, with D tentatively TRBD1 (6 bases). This CDR3 spans 13 amino acids. V shed 6 bases and J shed 4 bases, with 12 bases lying between them.

The V call is TRBV6-2 or TRBV6-3, the J call TRBJ2-7; TRBD1 matches at 7 bases. There are 15 residues in the CDR3. Per the germline V gene, CDR1 is MNHEY and CDR2 is SVGEGT. V dropped 0 bases and J dropped 4; count of bases not matched to a gene: 6. The CDR3 DNA follows: TGTGCCAGCAGTTACTCGGGGACAGCAAATTACGAGCAGTACTTC. The encoded protein is CASSYSGTANYEQYF.

This chain uses TRBV20-1 with TRBJ1-1; D perhaps matches TRBD1 (6 bases). V was shortened by 3 bases and J by 6 bases, with 11 bases between the two germline ends. The CDR3 contains 12 residues. CDR1 and CDR2 (germline): DFQATT, SNEGSKA (reference sequence). This chain's CDR3 is CSASRGAAEAFF. The DNA of the CDR3 is TGCAGTGCTAGTCGGGGGGCAGCTGAAGCTTTCTTT.

This clonotype showed up just once. Possible read error: a much larger clone is one base away. The chain uses TRBV7-9 and TRBJ2-5; D unclear. Germline assignment: CDR1 SEHNR and CDR2 FQNEAQ (reference sequence). The CDR3 is made up of 13 amino acids. CDR3 nucleotide sequence: TGTGCCAGCGGCTTAGTCCTGCGTGAGACCCAGTACTTC. Protein: CASGLVLRETQYF.

The chain links TRBV7-8 to TRBJ2-7; TRBD2 aligns across 8 bases. Germline CDR1 is SGHVS and CDR2 is FQNEAQ. The CDR3 consists of 21 residues. V trimming: 2 bases; J trimming: 0 bases; junction bases outside the gene matches: 21. CDR3 protein: CASSLTSNFRRPSGSSYEQYF. CDR3 in DNA: TGTGCCAGCAGCTTAACCTCGAATTTCAGGCGACCGAGCGGGAGCTCCTACGAGCAGTACTTC. Full variable domain (missing parts from reference TRBV7-8 and TRBJ2-7): GAGVSQSPRYKVAKRGQDVALRCDPISGHVSLFWYQQALGQGPEFLTYFQNEAQLDKSGLPSDRFFAERPEGSVSTLKIQRTQQEDSAVYLCASSLTSNFRRPSGSSYEQYFGPGTRLTVT.

This clonotype was observed many times. The V and J genes are TRBV10-3 and TRBJ2-5, with 7 bases lining up with TRBD1. The junction had 5 bases not matched to a gene; V was cut back by 8 bases and J by 2 bases. The germline V gene has CDR1 ENHRY and CDR2 SYGVKD. This CDR3 region has 13 residues. CDR3 nucleotide sequence: TGTGCCATCGCACCGGGACAGCAAGAGACCCAGTACTTC. Protein product: CAIAPGQQETQYF.

Only a few counts were recorded for this clonotype. V is TRBV20-1 and J is TRBJ2-7; 9 bases match TRBD2. The CDR3 length is 14 residues. J gave up 1 base and V 3 bases, and 4 bases lay outside the gene matches. Germline V gene sequence: CDR1 DFQATT, CDR2 SNEGSKA (reference sequence). The CDR3 is CSASLAGYSYEQYF. The CDR3 nucleotides are TGCAGTGCTAGTCTAGCGGGATATTCCTACGAGCAGTACTTC.

In this sample, this clonotype turned up many times. The chain has TRBV6-5 and TRBJ2-5; the D gene is possibly TRBD2 (5 bases). CDR3 length: 14 amino acids. Per germline, CDR1 MNHEY and CDR2 SVGAGI. The V gene lost 2 bases and the J gene lost 4 bases, with 11 bases spanning the gap. For the CDR3, the DNA is TGTGCCAGCAGTTACAGTCTAGCTGTAGAGACCCAGTACTTC. It is translated as CASSYSLAVETQYF.

This clonotype was seen only a few times. This rearrangement joins TRBV19 to TRBJ2-7; 10 nucleotides agree with TRBD2. Germline V CDR1 and CDR2: LNHDA, SQIVND (reference sequence). The CDR3 totals 14 residues. J gave up 5 bases and V 3 bases, and 4 bases lay outside the gene matches. CDR3 residues: CASSISSGSHEQYF. CDR3 nucleotides: TGTGCCAGTAGTATCTCTAGCGGGAGTCACGAGCAGTACTTC.

The genes are TRBV5-1 and TRBJ1-2, with a tentative D call TRBD1 (5 bases). V shed 5 bases and J shed 4 bases, with 18 bases lying between them. Germline V gene lookup returns CDR1 SGHRS and CDR2 YFSETQ. This CDR3 comprises 15 residues. The CDR3 loop is CASRISSGGGYGYTF. The CDR3 bases are TGCGCCAGCAGGATTTCCAGCGGGGGTGGCTATGGCTACACCTTC.

The sample holds many counts of this clonotype. The rearrangement links TRBV28 to TRBJ2-2; D is possibly TRBD2 (6 bases). Between the trimmed V and J ends, which lost 4 bases and 3 bases, there was a span of 9 bases. The CDR3 sequence is 14 residues long. CDR1 and CDR2 from the germline V gene are MDHEN and SYDVKM. The CDR3 reads CASSWKRDTGELFF. Written as DNA, the CDR3 is TGTGCCAGCAGTTGGAAGCGGGACACCGGGGAGCTGTTTTTT.

This chain joins TRBV6-2 or TRBV6-3 and TRBJ2-5, with D perhaps matching TRBD2 (7 bases). Germline V gives CDR1 MNHEY, CDR2 SVGEGT. The ends were cut back, 8 bases at V and 2 bases at J, with 24 bases in the middle. The CDR3 runs 17 residues. The CDR3, as DNA: TGTGCCAGCTCTAGACCACTAGGGGGGGTCGGGCAAGAGACCCAGTACTTC. Protein: CASSRPLGGVGQETQYF.